This TCR beta chain was captured in a study of T cell responses to AZD1222 COVID-19 vaccine. The study's findings and limits: Nearly half of the spike-specific TCRs reportedly recognize variant regions that carry no mutations.

Notes on this clone: Antigen specificity is unknown.

V was shortened by 3 bases and J by 8 bases, with 17 bases between the two germline ends. The CDR3 length is 15 residues. Germline V gives CDR1 MNHEY, CDR2 SMNVEV (reference sequence). Assay used: immunoSEQ multiplex PCR; TCRdb lists only in-frame clones, some missing. The profile shows 150,000 to 200,000 clones, roughly 88% of them singletons. The chain carries TRBV27 and TRBJ1-3; the D gene is possibly TRBD1 (5 bases). The source is an adult who received the AZD1222 COVID-19 vaccine. Source: peripheral blood, taken 28 days after the second AZD1222 dose. The CDR3 DNA reads TGTGCCAGCAGTTTCGGGGTGACCCCGGGGGACACCATATATTTT. Translation gives CASSFGVTPGDTIYF.